This entry features one TCR beta chain sequence. The data belong to a study of cytomegalovirus exposure and HLA in healthy donors. The primer mix had 60 Vbeta and 13 Jbeta primers. Measured with immunoSEQ multiplex PCR; TCRdb has only the in-frame clones, and not every one. The repertoire holds some 110,000 clones, with 70% to 85% as singletons. This sequence was found in a woman between 45 and 60 years old in good health and CMV-seropositive. The sequencing input was PBMCs.

CDR3 loop: CASSYDRSYEQYF. CDR3 sequence (DNA): TGTGCCAGCAGCTACGACAGGTCCTACGAGCAGTACTTC. The V gene is TRBV5-4, the J gene TRBJ2-7, with TRBD1 as a possible D gene (6 bases). This CDR3 comprises 13 residues. CDR1 and CDR2 from the germline V gene are SGHNT and YYREEE (reference sequence). V was shortened by 3 bases and J by 1 base, with 8 bases between the two germline ends.